This TCR beta chain was profiled in a study of blood T cell repertoires in COVID-19. Source study methods: Nucleated cell counts were estimated from reference gene primer amplification. Sequencing was performed with immunoSEQ multiplex PCR; in TCRdb, only in-frame clones are kept and a portion is missing. V and J calls plus clone size are reproduced from that table; the DNA served to infer D and trimming. The sample records 250,000 to 300,000 clones, over 75% being singletons. The CDR3 length is 16 residues. Trimming took 4 bases from V and 0 from J; bases not matched to a gene: 3. CDR1 is SNHLY, CDR2 FYNNEI, per germline. Cohort 3 recovery required two negative PCRs, clearance, or symptom resolution.

The rearrangement uses TRBV2 and TRBJ1-3; 10 bases are shared with TRBD1. This receptor was obtained from a woman under 40 who had recovered from COVID-19. The material sequenced was PBMCs or T cells enriched from blood (not recorded which). DNA for the CDR3: TGTGCCAGCAGTGGGGGACAGGGGTTCTCTGGAAACACCATATATTTT. This gives the protein CASSGGQGFSGNTIYF.